This T cell receptor (beta chain) derives from a study of blood T cell repertoires in COVID-19. Across the whole study: T cells, B-cell-depleted T cells, or PBMCs supplied cDNA or gDNA.

The V gene end was trimmed by 3 bases and the J gene end by 4 bases; junction bases not matched to a gene: 5. This CDR3 comprises 15 residues. The germline gives CDR1 LGHDT, CDR2 YNNKEL (reference sequence). Original methodology: By means of reference gene primer amplification, nucleated cell counts were estimated. Sequencing was performed with immunoSEQ multiplex PCR; in TCRdb, only in-frame clones are kept and a portion is missing. Clone size and V and J calls were adopted from that table, with D and trimming inferred from the DNA. Seen here are some 330,000 clones, under 85% observed once, and the top ten hold around 5.1%.

The clonotype originates from a woman aged 50 to 60 who had recovered from COVID-19. J is TRBJ2-2 and V is TRBV3-1 (or the pseudogene TRBV3-2), with TRBD1 matching 7 bases. The specimen was PBMCs or T cells enriched from blood (not recorded which). CDR3 residues: CASSQMGQITGELFF. The DNA of the CDR3 is TGTGCCAGCAGCCAGATGGGACAGATCACCGGGGAGCTGTTTTTT.